The rows below give T cell receptor beta chains drawn from one sample of a study of human T cells and chemical hapten exposure. One entry per CDR3 protein, called by TCRdb with MiXCR from the RACE reads. The sample holds roughly 53,000 distinct CDR3 sequences, roughly a tenth seen once. Specimen: whole blood, collected in connection with sensitization to the hapten diphenylcyclopropenone (DPC). The origin of the receptors is a middle-aged woman with alopecia areata. Some clones in this sample may be carry-over from other donors' samples. Both conserved end residues are part of each CDR3. Fields, in order: J gene, clone size, CDR3 length, D gene, V gene, CDR3 protein, CDR3 DNA. D genes are given only for firm matches. The size field is filled for only some rows; it gives once, few, many or a size class.

>TRBJ2-1|few|15|NA|TRBV7-9
CAIPRLEGSYNEQFF
TGTGCCATCCCGAGGTTGGAGGGTTCCTACAATGAGCAGTTCTTC
>TRBJ2-7|NA|12|NA|TRBV10-3
CAISDGAYEQYF
TGTGCCATCAGTGATGGGGCCTACGAGCAGTACTTC
>TRBJ2-3|few|10|NA|TRBV29-1
CSVESGVGYF
TGCAGCGTTGAGTCGGGGGTGGGGTATTTT
>TRBJ2-3|NA|14|NA|TRBV5-1
CASSLAGFSDTQYF
TGCGCCAGCAGCTTGGCAGGGTTTTCAGATACGCAGTATTTT
>TRBJ1-1|many|12|TRBD1|TRBV6-2/TRBV6-3
CASMDRGTEAFF
TGTGCCAGCATGGACAGGGGTACTGAAGCTTTCTTT
>TRBJ2-3|many|14|NA|TRBV20-1
CSAYRRARTDTQYF
TGCAGTGCTTACCGTAGGGCCAGGACAGATACGCAGTATTTT
>TRBJ2-7|many|14|NA|TRBV6-5
CASSEQGSSYEQYF
TGTGCCAGCAGCGAACAGGGTAGCTCCTACGAGCAGTACTTC
>TRBJ2-1|many|15|TRBD1|TRBV5-1
CASSLGRGRGDEQFF
TGCGCCAGCAGCTTGGGCAGGGGGCGCGGCGATGAGCAGTTCTTC
>TRBJ2-7|NA|16|TRBD2|TRBV12-3/TRBV12-4
CASGIAGAQQSYEQYF
TGTGCCAGCGGGATAGCGGGGGCCCAACAATCCTACGAGCAGTACTTC
>TRBJ2-1|NA|16|TRBD2|TRBV7-2
CASSLAFTSGYNEQFF
TGTGCCAGCAGCTTAGCGTTTACTAGCGGCTACAATGAGCAGTTCTTC
>TRBJ2-7|few|18|NA|TRBV29-1
CSVEIAAKTLRSSYEQYF
TGCAGCGTTGAGATCGCGGCGAAAACCCTTAGGAGCTCCTACGAGCAGTACTTC
>TRBJ1-1|few|16|TRBD1|TRBV2
CASSEASDRLNTEAFF
TGTGCCAGCAGTGAAGCCTCGGACAGGTTGAACACTGAAGCTTTCTTT
>TRBJ2-7|NA|15|TRBD2|TRBV7-3
CASSVTSGGPYEQYF
TGTGCCAGCAGCGTAACTAGCGGGGGACCTTACGAGCAGTACTTC
>TRBJ2-7|NA|13|NA|TRBV7-9
CASIGGQPYEQYF
TGTGCCAGCATCGGAGGACAGCCCTACGAGCAGTACTTC
>TRBJ2-5|few|16|TRBD1|TRBV7-8
CASSVDRDSYQETQYF
TGTGCCAGCAGCGTCGACCGGGACAGTTACCAAGAGACCCAGTACTTC
>TRBJ1-2|many|14|NA|TRBV27
CASSLKGSSYGYTF
TGTGCCAGCAGTTTAAAGGGGTCTAGCTATGGCTACACCTTC
>TRBJ1-2|NA|15|TRBD1|TRBV25-1
CASSEPGTGWAGYTF
TGTGCCAGCAGTGAGCCTGGGACAGGGTGGGCTGGCTACACCTTC
>TRBJ2-3|many|15|TRBD2|TRBV6-4
CASSEAGERGDTQYF
TGTGCCAGCAGTGAAGCGGGGGAGAGGGGAGATACGCAGTATTTT
>TRBJ1-5|few|13|NA|TRBV7-9
CASSFSATQPQHF
TGTGCCAGCAGCTTCAGTGCCACTCAGCCCCAGCATTTT
>TRBJ2-7|few|15|NA|TRBV28
CATHRGHGGFYEQYF
TGTGCCACCCATCGGGGGCATGGAGGGTTCTACGAGCAGTACTTC
>TRBJ2-2|few|16|TRBD2|TRBV3-1
CASSLDRGANTGELFF
TGTGCCAGCAGTCTAGACCGGGGGGCGAACACCGGGGAGCTGTTTTTT
>TRBJ2-7|few|10|NA|TRBV2
CASSETTLHF
TGTGCCAGCAGTGAAACCACCCTCCACTTC
>TRBJ2-2|many|17|TRBD2|TRBV6-1
CASRARLAGGPNWELFF
TGTGCCAGCAGGGCCAGACTAGCGGGGGGGCCCAACTGGGAGCTGTTTTTT
>TRBJ2-3|many|15|NA|TRBV5-4
CASSFKLAGTDTQYF
TGTGCCAGCAGCTTTAAACTAGCCGGAACAGATACGCAGTATTTT
>TRBJ1-2|few|14|NA|TRBV19
CASSMSGAVYGYTF
TGTGCCAGTAGTATGTCCGGGGCGGTCTACGGCTACACCTTC
>TRBJ1-4|many|11|NA|TRBV30
CAWSVSGELFF
TGTGCCTGGAGTGTTAGTGGGGAACTGTTTTTT
>TRBJ2-1|few|17|NA|TRBV11-2
CASSLSPTTPTYNEQFF
TGTGCCAGCAGCCTTTCCCCGACTACCCCAACCTACAATGAGCAGTTCTTC
>TRBJ2-7|few|13|TRBD1|TRBV28
CASSDRVSYEQYF
TGTGCCAGCAGCGACAGGGTCTCCTACGAGCAGTACTTC
>TRBJ1-2|few|10|NA|TRBV20-1
CSAGHYGYTF
TGCAGTGCTGGACACTATGGCTACACCTTC
>TRBJ2-7|few|13|NA|TRBV6-5
CASTRTGLHEQYF
TGTGCCAGCACCCGTACAGGGCTCCACGAGCAGTACTTC
>TRBJ1-1|NA|14|NA|TRBV6-1
CASSEGRFYTEAFF
TGTGCCAGCAGTGAAGGGCGGTTCTACACTGAAGCTTTCTTT
>TRBJ2-7|few|14|NA|TRBV6-2/TRBV6-3
CASSAGTTSDEQYF
TGTGCCAGCAGTGCCGGGACGACGAGCGACGAGCAGTACTTC
>TRBJ2-1|many|11|NA|TRBV2
CASSRNNEQFF
TGTGCCAGCAGTCGGAACAATGAGCAGTTCTTC